These 25 T cell receptor beta chains were sequenced from one sample in a study of shared clonotypes between healthy human individuals. Assay used: immunoSEQ multiplex PCR; TCRdb lists only in-frame clones, some missing. Among over 950,000 clones listed, 77% were seen once. The sequencing sample was made of memory CD4+ T cells from PBMCs. As to subset: CD45RA-negative fraction. Source of these receptors: a man between 18 and 35 years old in good health. Some clones in this sample may be carry-over from other donors' samples.

This clone has more than one count but fewer than ten. This rearrangement joins TRBV28 to TRBJ2-4; no firm D call. Germline V gene data show CDR1 as MDHEN and CDR2 as SYDVKM. The CDR3 is made up of 15 amino acids. Trimming pared 7 bases from V and 1 base from J, leaving 14 bases between. CDR3 amino acids: CASTHGARAKNIQYF. CDR3 sequence (DNA): TGTGCCAGCACACACGGAGCCAGGGCCAAAAACATTCAGTACTTC.

The rearrangement joins TRBV7-7 to TRBJ2-1, with D unclear. This CDR3 comprises 13 residues. CDR1 SSHAT and CDR2 FNYEAQ come from the germline V gene (reference sequence). The germline V and J ends were trimmed by 0 bases and 5 bases, with 5 bases remaining between them. CDR3 protein: CASSLARNNEQFF. In DNA, the CDR3 is TGTGCCAGCAGCTTAGCTAGAAACAATGAGCAGTTCTTC.

The V and J genes are TRBV28 and TRBJ2-3; D ambiguous. The V end lost 4 bases, the J end lost 4 bases, and 9 bases lay between the germline ends. Germline V gives CDR1 MDHEN, CDR2 SYDVKM. The CDR3 runs to 13 residues. CDR3: CASSSSESDTQYF. Here the CDR3 DNA reads TGTGCCAGCAGTTCCTCCGAGTCAGATACGCAGTATTTT.

CDR3 residues: CASSPREGETQYF. The CDR3 DNA reads as TGTGCCAGCAGCCCGCGAGAGGGCGAGACCCAGTACTTC. The chain uses TRBV6-5 and TRBJ2-5, with D possibly being TRBD2 (5 bases). V lost 6 bases to trimming and J lost 5 bases, with 13 bases between them. There are 13 residues in the CDR3. The germline V gene encodes CDR1 MNHEY and CDR2 SVGAGI.

In its sample, this clone was seen a few times. The chain links TRBV5-4 to TRBJ2-7, with D possibly matching TRBD2 (5 bases). Trimming left V 3 bases short and J 0 bases short, with 16 bases between. The CDR3 is 16 residues long. CDR1 is SGHNT, CDR2 YYREEE, per germline (reference sequence). In DNA, the CDR3 is TGTGCCAGCAGCTCCTACGAGGAGCGGAACTCCTACGAGCAGTACTTC. Its protein is CASSSYEERNSYEQYF.

The V and J genes are TRBV29-1 and TRBJ2-7; TRBD2 matches at 7 bases. The CDR3 loop spans 11 amino acids. CDR1 and CDR2 (germline): SQVTM, ANQGSEA. Trimming cost V 7 bases and J 5 bases; bases outside gene matches: 5. CDR3 region: CSGEGRNEQYF. CDR3 coding DNA: TGCAGCGGGGAGGGGAGGAACGAGCAGTACTTC.

The chain links TRBV29-1 to TRBJ2-5; tentatively, D is TRBD1 or TRBD2 (5 bases each). Germline CDR1 and CDR2: SQVTM and ANQGSEA. The V gene lost 6 bases and the J gene lost 5 bases, with 13 bases spanning the gap. The CDR3 consists of 12 residues. CDR3 in DNA: TGCAGCGTCTCGAGGGGCCTGGAGACCCAGTACTTC. Translating gives CSVSRGLETQYF.

This clone appeared once. The V call is TRBV5-1, the J call TRBJ2-7, with D maybe TRBD2 (5 bases). Trimming left V 2 bases short and J 4 bases short, with 10 bases between. Looked up from germline, CDR1 is SGHRS and CDR2 is YFSETQ. The CDR3 extends over 13 amino acids. This chain's CDR3 is CASSFGLVYEQYF. The CDR3 bases are TGCGCCAGCAGCTTCGGACTGGTGTACGAGCAGTACTTC.

On this clone itself: A much larger clone differs by one base, so this may be a read error. The rearrangement joins TRBV29-1 to TRBJ1-5; no reliable D call. The CDR3 extends over 12 amino acids. V lost 7 bases to trimming and J lost 5 bases, with 12 bases between them. Per germline, CDR1 SQVTM and CDR2 ANQGSEA. The CDR3 spells CSASSADQPQHF. The CDR3 region has the DNA TGCAGCGCCTCGTCGGCCGATCAGCCCCAGCATTTT.

The chain is built from TRBV7-2 and TRBJ1-2; D remains unclear. This CDR3 has 16 residues. The germline CDR1 and CDR2 sequences are SGHTA and FQGNSA. Trimming removed 1 base at V and 1 base at J, with 13 bases between. The DNA of the CDR3 is TGTGCCAGCAGCTTAGGAGGGTCCGGAAATAACTATGGCTACACCTTC. It translates to CASSLGGSGNNYGYTF. Full variable domain (rest looked up from reference TRBV7-2 and TRBJ1-2): GAGVSQSPSNKVTEKGKDVELRCDPISGHTALYWYRQSLGQGLEFLIYFQGNSAPDKSGLPSDRFSAERTGGSVSTLTIQRTQQEDSAVYLCASSLGGSGNNYGYTFGSGTRLTVV.

V usage is TRBV15 and J usage is TRBJ2-3; TRBD2 aligns across 10 bases. CDR1 and CDR2 (germline): LNHNV, YYDKDF (reference sequence). The junction had 3 bases not matched to a gene; V was cut back by 4 bases and J by 5 bases. The CDR3 contains 14 residues. For the CDR3, the DNA is TGTGCCACCAGCAACCCTAGCGGGGGAGATACGCAGTATTTT. Translation: CATSNPSGGDTQYF.

This chain links TRBV2 with TRBJ2-7, with 13 nucleotides matching TRBD2. The CDR3 spans 15 residues. Germline lookup yields CDR1 SNHLY and CDR2 FYNNEI. V dropped 7 bases and J dropped 2; count of bases not matched to a gene: 5. CDR3 DNA: TGTGCCAGCACTACCGGGACTAGCGGGGCCTACGAGCAGTACTTC. Residues: CASTTGTSGAYEQYF.

This clone was counted between two and nine times. The chain joins TRBV11-3 to TRBJ2-3; unclear D gene. V lost 6 bases, J lost 3 bases, and 10 bases lay in between. CDR3 length: 13 amino acids. CDR1 is SGHNT and CDR2 is YENEEA in the germline V gene. CDR3: CASRDRGTDTQYF. The CDR3 nucleotides are TGTGCCAGCAGGGACCGCGGAACAGATACGCAGTATTTT.

This chain joins TRBV18 and TRBJ2-2; the match to TRBD2 covers 9 bases. Germline V gene sequence: CDR1 KGHSH, CDR2 LQKENI. V lost 3 bases to trimming and J lost 7 bases; unmatched junction nucleotides: 15. CDR3 size: 18 residues. The CDR3 DNA sequence: TGTGCCAGCTCACCGGCGACTAGCGGATACTACCCTGGCGGGGAGCTGTTTTTT. This gives the protein CASSPATSGYYPGGELFF.

The V call is TRBV10-3, the J call TRBJ2-1; 9 bases line up with TRBD2. Germline CDR1 and CDR2: ENHRY and SYGVKD. The junction had 6 bases not matched to a gene; V was cut back by 4 bases and J by 8 bases. CDR3 length: 14 amino acids. CDR3 sequence reads: CAISARTSDHEQFF. The CDR3 DNA sequence: TGTGCCATCAGTGCCCGGACTAGCGACCATGAGCAGTTCTTC.

V and J are TRBV4-2 and TRBJ1-5; no clear D. CDR3 length equals 13 residues. The germline V gene encodes CDR1 LGHNA and CDR2 YNFKEQ. V dropped 0 bases and J dropped 6 bases, with 6 bases sitting between them. The CDR3 sequence: CASSQDWSQPQHF. The DNA for the CDR3 is TGTGCCAGCAGCCAAGATTGGAGTCAGCCCCAGCATTTT.

Comment on this clone: The sample has other DNA sequences that encode this CDR3 too. The J gene is TRBJ1-4, the V gene TRBV30, with a weak D call TRBD1 (5 bases). The CDR3 is 13 amino acids. Deletions cut 2 bases from V and 3 bases from J, with 7 bases between. Germline CDR1 is GTSNPN and CDR2 is SVGIG (reference sequence). In DNA form, the CDR3 reads TGTGCCTGGAGTAGGGGTTCTAATGAAAAACTGTTTTTT. Amino acid sequence: CAWSRGSNEKLFF.

This chain links TRBV29-1 with TRBJ2-3, with D hard to call. Looked up from germline, CDR1 is SQVTM and CDR2 is ANQGSEA. This CDR3 comprises 13 residues. V dropped 4 bases and J dropped 1 base, with 9 bases sitting between them. CDR3 coding DNA: TGCAGCGTTGGGTGGGCTGGCACAGATACGCAGTATTTT. Protein: CSVGWAGTDTQYF.

For this clone: At the DNA level, this CDR3 is encoded by other sequences in the same sample as well. The chain has TRBV6-5 and TRBJ1-2; 7 bases fit TRBD1. This CDR3 is built from 14 residues. J gave up 2 bases and V 5 bases, and 5 bases lay outside the gene matches. Germline CDR1 is MNHEY and CDR2 is SVGAGI. CDR3 sequence (DNA): TGTGCCAGCAGTAGACAGGGCAGCAACTATGGCTACACCTTC. Its translation: CASSRQGSNYGYTF.

This clone was recorded once. A far larger clone is just one base off, so this is likely a read error. Different DNA sequences within this sample yield the same CDR3. The CDR3, as DNA: TGTGCCAGCATGGGCCCCCCCCGCGCAGAGACCCAGTACTTC. Its protein product is CASMGPPRAETQYF. This rearrangement joins TRBV2 to TRBJ2-5; D not resolved. Germline V lookup: CDR1 SNHLY, CDR2 FYNNEI. Trimming removed 7 bases from V and 4 bases from J, with 16 bases in between. The CDR3 totals 14 residues.

In nucleotides, the CDR3 is TGTGCCAGCAGTTACATCGTCAATCAGCCCCAGCATTTT. Residues: CASSYIVNQPQHF. The chain recombines TRBV6-5 with TRBJ1-5; D is uncertain. Trimming removed 2 bases at V and 3 bases at J, with 5 bases between. The CDR3 has 13 amino acids. Germline CDR1 is MNHEY and CDR2 is SVGAGI.

This chain joins TRBV21-1 and TRBJ1-2. TRBV21-1 is noted as a pseudogene. CDR3 size: 15 residues. This CDR3 reads CASSKVGGSWETYTF. In nucleotides, the CDR3 is TGTGCCAGCAGCAAGGTCGGGGGCAGCTGGGAGACTTACACCTTC.

This sequence joins TRBV7-2 and TRBJ1-5, with D maybe TRBD1 (5 bases). The V end was cut by 1 base, the J end by 4 bases, with 11 bases between. Germline V gives CDR1 SGHTA, CDR2 FQGNSA. The CDR3 runs to 15 residues. In nucleotides, the CDR3 is TGTGCCAGCAGCTTAGGGGTCAGGGAAAATCAGCCCCAGCATTTT. It encodes CASSLGVRENQPQHF.

The chain couples TRBV28 to TRBJ2-5, with D maybe TRBD1 (5 bases). Trimming shortened V by 2 bases and J by 2 bases, and 15 bases separated the two germline ends. The CDR3 is made up of 16 amino acids. CDR1 and CDR2 from the germline V gene are MDHEN and SYDVKM. In DNA form, the CDR3 reads TGTGCCAGCAGTTTACCTATAACAGGACCTCAAGAGACCCAGTACTTC. Its protein product is CASSLPITGPQETQYF.

This clone was counted many times. The CDR3 reads CASSTGYGYTF. CDR3 nucleotide sequence: TGTGCCAGCAGCACAGGGTATGGCTACACCTTC. The chain couples TRBV6-6 to TRBJ1-2, with D tentatively TRBD1 (6 bases). CDR3 length: 11 residues. V was clipped by 6 bases and J by 5 bases, with 7 bases between them. Germline V lookup: CDR1 MNHNY, CDR2 SVGAGI (reference sequence).